This paragraph reports one T cell receptor beta chain. Its antigen is undetermined. Germline CDR1 SNHLY, CDR2 FYNNEI. CDR3 length: 13 residues. With 6 bases removed from V and 4 bases from J, the gap between germline ends came to 10 bases. This entry belongs to a study of beta chain features in type 1 diabetes. General study findings and limits: When Type 1 diabetes patients were examined, their TCRB CDR3s proved moderately but significantly shorter in all four CD4+ subsets.

Populations obtained by sorting all exceeded 95% purity. The authors reverse transcribed all of the isolated RNA, so sequencing captured expressed TCRB transcripts. Measured with immunoSEQ multiplex PCR; TCRdb has only the in-frame clones, and not every one. The sample contains around 430,000 clones, roughly 31% of which appear only once. This TCR was sampled from a young man in good health. The chain links TRBV2 to TRBJ2-1, with D hard to call. Sequencing was performed on naive CD4+ T cells from blood. CDR3 amino acids: CASSSATYNEQFF. In nucleotides, the CDR3 is TGTGCCAGCAGCTCGGCTACTTACAATGAGCAGTTCTTC.